A single sample is the source of the 30 T cell receptor beta chains below, sequenced in a study of blood T cells in healthy people across ages. The use of a sample-barcoded 5' primer and a J-beta primer mix characterized a second PCR of about 7 to 12 cycles. TCRdb passed the 5' RACE reads through MiXCR, listing each CDR3 protein once. This table holds more than 900,000 distinct CDR3 sequences, almost 30% found once. Another study also made use of these data, one on T cells of mothers and their children.

Sequencing was performed on blood. The receptors come from a woman aged 40 to 50 in good health.

This chain uses TRBV3-1 with TRBJ1-5; maybe TRBD1 (6 bases). Germline CDR1 and CDR2: LGHDT and YNNKEL (reference sequence). The germline V and J ends were trimmed by 1 base and 6 bases, with 10 bases remaining between them. This CDR3 region has 14 residues. CDR3 loop: CASSQVKGGQPQHF. The CDR3 DNA is TGTGCCAGCAGCCAAGTCAAAGGGGGTCAGCCCCAGCATTTT.

The chain links TRBV27 to TRBJ1-2; D remains unclear. V lost 6 bases to trimming and J lost 0 bases, with 5 bases between them. Germline V gives CDR1 MNHEY, CDR2 SMNVEV (reference sequence). The CDR3 spans 12 residues. CDR3 nucleotide sequence: TGTGCCAGCAGGAGAGCTAACTATGGCTACACCTTC. Translation: CASRRANYGYTF.

This clonotype was seen ten or more times. DNA for the CDR3: TGTGCCAGCAGTTTGGGGGGGGAGCCCCAGCATTTT. Protein: CASSLGGEPQHF. This chain joins TRBV27 and TRBJ1-5; tentative D call: TRBD1 (5 bases). CDR1 and CDR2 from the germline V gene are MNHEY and SMNVEV (reference sequence). V lost 3 bases and J 8 bases, leaving 8 bases between the germline ends. The CDR3 is 12 amino acids.

This clonotype was detected a few times. The chain joins TRBV20-1 to TRBJ1-2; D is perhaps TRBD1 (6 bases). The ends were cut back, 5 bases at V and 4 bases at J, with 14 bases in the middle. Germline CDR1 is DFQATT and CDR2 is SNEGSKA (reference sequence). The CDR3 extends over 13 amino acids. The CDR3 DNA follows: TGCAGTGCTGCCCGGACAGATTCCTATGGCTACACCTTC. This encodes CSAARTDSYGYTF.

Only one count was recorded for this clonotype. A read error may explain this, as a much larger clone is one base away. The chain is built from TRBV12-3 or TRBV12-4 and TRBJ1-1; D is undetermined. This CDR3 is 13 amino acids long. Trimming took off 6 bases at V and 5 bases at J, with 13 bases between the two ends. Here the CDR3 DNA reads TGTGCCAGCAGGTCCCTATTGGGGACTGAAGCTTTCTTT. Translating gives CASRSLLGTEAFF.

As for this clonotype: The junction does not match germline at one end; this may be a read error. The rearrangement links TRBV29-1 to TRBJ1-1; D is perhaps TRBD1 (6 bases). Germline V gives CDR1 SQVTM, CDR2 ANQGSEA. This CDR3 has 15 residues. The CDR3 DNA sequence: TGCAGCGTTGTCCTGGGGGCCGGGGGGAACACTGAAGTTTTCTTT. Its protein product is CSVVLGAGGNTEVFF.

As regards this clonotype: The junction shows a germline mismatch at one end, possibly a read error. The chain joins TRBV7-2 to TRBJ2-1; 9 bases line up with TRBD2. CDR1 and CDR2 from the germline V gene are SGHTA and FQGNSA. The CDR3 spans 17 residues. CDR3 region: CAGSPRSSGVSYNEQFF. CDR3 coding DNA: TGTGCCGGCAGCCCTCGATCTAGCGGGGTTTCCTACAATGAGCAGTTCTTC.

The genes are TRBV11-2 and TRBJ2-4, with 9 bases aligning to TRBD1. In germline, CDR1 is SGHAT, CDR2 FQNNGV. The V segment lost 2 bases and the J segment 6 bases; nucleotides outside the gene matches: 8. The CDR3 totals 16 residues. The CDR3 coding sequence is TGTGCCAGCAGCTTAAAGGGTGGGACAGGGCGAAACATTCAGTACTTC. Translation: CASSLKGGTGRNIQYF. The variable domain in full, completed from reference TRBV11-2 and TRBJ2-4, reads EAGVAQSPRYKIIEKRQSVAFWCNPISGHATLYWYQQILGQGPKLLIQFQNNGVVDDSQLPKDRFSAERLKGVDSTLKIQPAKLEDSAVYLCASSLKGGTGRNIQYFGAGTRLSVL.

This clonotype was detected a few times. The chain carries TRBV6-1 and TRBJ2-7; perhaps TRBD1 as D (6 bases). Germline values: CDR1 MNHNS, CDR2 SASEGT. The CDR3 sequence is 13 residues long. V dropped 5 bases and J dropped 3 bases, with 11 bases sitting between them. CDR3 DNA sequence: TGTGCCAGCAGTACGGACAGCTACTACGAGCAGTACTTC. Protein: CASSTDSYYEQYF.

This clonotype has more than one count but fewer than ten. The CDR3 protein is CASSFVSSYEQYF. In nucleotides, the CDR3 is TGTGCCAGCAGCTTCGTCAGCTCCTACGAGCAGTACTTC. The V gene is TRBV7-9, the J gene TRBJ2-7; D is uncertain. The CDR3 spans 13 residues. Trimming left V 3 bases short and J 0 bases short, with 6 bases between. Germline V gene sequence: CDR1 SEHNR, CDR2 FQNEAQ (reference sequence).

J is TRBJ2-1 and V is TRBV6-5; 14 bases agree with TRBD2. Per the germline V gene, CDR1 is MNHEY and CDR2 is SVGAGI. This CDR3 has 16 amino acids. V shed 7 bases, J shed 8 bases, and the junction held 10 bases outside the gene matches. CDR3 DNA: TGTGCCAGCACCACAACCGGGACTAGCGGGAGTTATGAGCAGTTCTTC. It translates to CASTTTGTSGSYEQFF.

This clonotype was detected a few times. The chain couples TRBV6-6 to TRBJ2-2; D is unresolved. The CDR3 extends over 15 amino acids. V lost 0 bases, J lost 4 bases, and 9 bases lay in between. CDR1 and CDR2 from the germline V gene are MNHNY and SVGAGI (reference sequence). CDR3 region: CASSYSGDRTGELFF. DNA for the CDR3: TGTGCCAGCAGTTACTCGGGCGATCGCACCGGGGAGCTGTTTTTT.

This clonotype was detected only once. This rearrangement joins TRBV5-1 to TRBJ1-4; possibly TRBD1 for D (6 bases). V lost 0 bases to trimming and J lost 5 bases, with 8 bases between them. In germline, CDR1 is SGHRS, CDR2 YFSETQ. The CDR3 runs 14 residues. The CDR3 reads CASSLEGGNEKLFF. CDR3 DNA sequence: TGCGCCAGCAGCTTGGAAGGGGGGAATGAAAAACTGTTTTTT.

This clonotype has just a few counts. V and J are TRBV20-1 and TRBJ2-2; D possibly corresponds to TRBD1 (7 bases). V shed 1 base and J shed 4 bases, with 16 bases lying between them. Germline loops: CDR1 DFQATT, CDR2 SNEGSKA (reference sequence). CDR3 length equals 16 residues. The CDR3 is CSARVEGATGTGELFF. The DNA for the CDR3 is TGCAGTGCTAGAGTGGAGGGGGCAACGGGCACCGGGGAGCTGTTTTTT.

J is TRBJ1-2 and V is TRBV19; TRBD1 agrees at 7 bases. Germline loops: CDR1 LNHDA, CDR2 SQIVND (reference sequence). The V gene end was trimmed by 2 bases and the J gene end by 6 bases; junction bases not matched to a gene: 9. This CDR3 contains 15 residues. CDR3: CASSIYDRDPDGYTF. CDR3 nucleotide sequence: TGTGCCAGTAGTATATATGACAGGGACCCCGATGGCTACACCTTC.

CDR3: CSAAPGGPQYF. CDR3 DNA: TGCAGTGCGGCACCGGGAGGCCCGCAGTATTTT. The V gene is TRBV20-1, the J gene TRBJ2-3, with TRBD2 matching 7 bases. The CDR3 consists of 11 residues. Germline V gene sequence: CDR1 DFQATT, CDR2 SNEGSKA (reference sequence). V lost 6 bases to trimming and J lost 10 bases; unmatched junction nucleotides: 7.

This clonotype was seen once. One junction end does not reproduce the germline sequence, and a read error may be involved. The gene calls are TRBV3-1 and TRBJ2-6; maybe TRBD1 (6 bases). The CDR3 runs to 18 residues. Germline V gene sequence: CDR1 LGHDT, CDR2 YNNKEL (reference sequence). The CDR3 here is CASRKADRLTLDKDVRTF. DNA of the CDR3: TGTGCCAGCAGGAAGGCGGACAGACTTACTCTGGACAAGGACGTCCGGACTTTC.

V usage is TRBV6-6 and J usage is TRBJ2-1; no clear D. The ends were cut back, 2 bases at V and 0 bases at J, with 5 bases in the middle. The CDR3 is 14 residues long. Germline CDR1 is MNHNY and CDR2 is SVGAGI (reference sequence). Written as DNA, the CDR3 is TGTGCCAGCAGTTACGATACCTCCTACAATGAGCAGTTCTTC. Amino acid sequence: CASSYDTSYNEQFF.

This sequence joins TRBV28 and TRBJ2-1, with D possibly matching TRBD2 (6 bases). Trimming took off 7 bases at V and 0 bases at J, with 28 bases between the two ends. From germline, CDR1 is MDHEN and CDR2 SYDVKM. The CDR3 is 20 residues long. The CDR3 region has the DNA TGTGCCAGCACCAATCAGCCTCCCTGGCGGGACGGCTTCTCCTACAATGAGCAGTTCTTC. This sequence encodes CASTNQPPWRDGFSYNEQFF.

The CDR3: CASSRGGTGTYEQYF. The CDR3 DNA follows: TGTGCCAGCAGCAGAGGTGGGACAGGGACCTACGAGCAGTACTTC. The chain links TRBV7-2 to TRBJ2-7, with TRBD1 matching over 9 bases. The germline gives CDR1 SGHTA, CDR2 FQGNSA. The CDR3 runs to 15 residues. V shed 5 bases and J 2 bases; nucleotides not matched to a gene: 7.

This clonotype was detected a few times. V gene TRBV5-1 combines with J gene TRBJ1-2; D is unclear. The CDR3 runs 13 residues. V dropped 4 bases and J dropped 1 base, with 8 bases sitting between them. Germline-derived CDR1 and CDR2 are SGHRS and YFSETQ. The CDR3 region has the DNA TGCGCCAGCAGCAACCATATTAACTATGGCTACACCTTC. Protein: CASSNHINYGYTF. Filled out from reference TRBV5-1 and TRBJ1-2, the complete variable domain reads KAGVTQTPRYLIKTRGQQVTLSCSPISGHRSVSWYQQTPGQGLQFLFEYFSETQRNKGNFPGRFSGRQFSNSRSEMNVSTLELGDSALYLCASSNHINYGYTFGSGTRLTVV.

The rearrangement links TRBV20-1 to TRBJ2-7, with 10 bases lining up with TRBD2. Germline trimming cut 3 bases from V and 0 bases from J; bases unmatched to any gene: 5. This CDR3 spans 15 amino acids. Per germline, CDR1 DFQATT and CDR2 SNEGSKA (reference sequence). CDR3 DNA: TGCAGTGCTAGGGTAGCGGGGGGCCCCTCCTACGAGCAGTACTTC. Protein product: CSARVAGGPSYEQYF.

This clonotype occurred many times. The rearrangement uses TRBV6-2 or TRBV6-3 and TRBJ2-5, with TRBD1 matching 7 bases. CDR3 length equals 15 residues. The germline V gene has CDR1 MNHEY and CDR2 SVGEGT. With V trimmed by 7 bases and J by 2 bases, 10 bases remained unmatched. CDR3 region: CASTTAGTAQETQYF. The CDR3 DNA follows: TGTGCCAGCACTACAGCCGGGACAGCTCAAGAGACCCAGTACTTC.

V gene TRBV3-1 combines with J gene TRBJ2-3, with D possibly TRBD2 on 5 matching bases. V was cut by 2 bases and J by 0 bases, with 6 bases left in between. CDR1 is LGHDT and CDR2 is YNNKEL in the germline V gene (reference sequence). CDR3 length equals 14 residues. CDR3 residues: CASSQRTSTDTQYF. The CDR3, as DNA: TGTGCCAGCAGCCAAAGGACTAGCACAGATACGCAGTATTTT.

The V call is TRBV5-1, the J call TRBJ1-1; 10 bases fit TRBD1. The CDR3 runs to 15 residues. Germline V gives CDR1 SGHRS, CDR2 YFSETQ. V shed 6 bases and J 2 bases; nucleotides not matched to a gene: 7. CDR3 DNA sequence: TGCGCCAGCACGGCGGGACAGGGGATTAACACTGAAGCTTTCTTT. It is translated as CASTAGQGINTEAFF. The whole variable domain, remainder taken from reference TRBV5-1 and TRBJ1-1, is KAGVTQTPRYLIKTRGQQVTLSCSPISGHRSVSWYQQTPGQGLQFLFEYFSETQRNKGNFPGRFSGRQFSNSRSEMNVSTLELGDSALYLCASTAGQGINTEAFFGQGTRLTVV.

This chain joins TRBV6-1 and TRBJ1-5; 7 bases line up with TRBD1. Trimming removed 4 bases from V and 0 bases from J; junction bases left unmatched: 9. The CDR3 runs 17 residues. From germline, CDR1 is MNHNS and CDR2 SASEGT. The chain's CDR3 is CASSGVGGYYSNQPQHF. CDR3 nucleotide sequence: TGTGCCAGCAGTGGCGTAGGGGGCTATTATAGCAATCAGCCCCAGCATTTT.

This sequence joins TRBV6-1 and TRBJ2-2; D unresolved. The length of the CDR3 is 14 residues. CDR1 is MNHNS, CDR2 SASEGT, per germline. The V end lost 7 bases, the J end lost 0 bases, and 9 bases lay between the germline ends. CDR3 region: CASTGNANTGELFF. CDR3 coding DNA: TGTGCCAGCACGGGCAACGCGAACACCGGGGAGCTGTTTTTT.

The chain couples TRBV19 to TRBJ1-1; TRBD1 might be the D (5 bases). Looked up from germline, CDR1 is LNHDA and CDR2 is SQIVND (reference sequence). Deletions cut 7 bases from V and 1 base from J, with 16 bases between. The CDR3 consists of 15 residues. CDR3 sequence reads: CASKRAGAQNTEAFF. DNA of the CDR3: TGTGCCAGTAAAAGGGCCGGGGCCCAGAACACTGAAGCTTTCTTT.

As regards this clonotype: A much larger clonotype is one base distant, so this may be a read error. V is TRBV25-1 and J is TRBJ2-5; 8 bases align to TRBD2. The germline V gene encodes CDR1 MGHDK and CDR2 SYGVNS. The CDR3 is made up of 16 amino acids. The CDR3 nucleotides are TGTGCCGGCAGTGAATACAGCGGGGGTCTCCAAGAGACCCAGTACTTC. It translates to CAGSEYSGGLQETQYF.

This clonotype was detected many times. This rearrangement joins TRBV12-3 or TRBV12-4 to TRBJ2-7; TRBD1 matches 9 bases. The CDR3 is made up of 15 amino acids. Trimming at V came to 5 bases and at J to 0 bases, leaving 5 bases not matched to a gene. CDR3 sequence: CASSLRDRASYEQYF. The CDR3 DNA reads as TGTGCCAGCAGTCTCCGGGACAGGGCCTCCTACGAGCAGTACTTC.